The present TCR beta chain was sequenced within a study of blood T cell repertoires in COVID-19. Study overall: The United States, Italy and Spain supplied acute and convalescent COVID-19 samples.

V lost 4 bases to trimming and J lost 4 bases; unmatched junction nucleotides: 4. The germline V gene has CDR1 LGHNA and CDR2 YNFKEQ. The CDR3 extends over 14 amino acids. Per the authors' pipeline: Reference gene primer amplification gave estimated nucleated cell counts. The repertoire was sequenced with immunoSEQ multiplex PCR; TCRdb's copy has only in-frame clones and lacks some. V and J calls and clone size are those listed in that table; D and trimming were worked out from the DNA. The sample lists around 100,000 clones, about four fifths seen once, with around 8.5% in the top ten. The specimen was peripheral blood. This clonotype was sampled from a woman in her thirties or forties with acute or convalescent COVID-19. The chain is built from TRBV4-2 and TRBJ2-3, with TRBD2 identical over 8 bases. The CDR3 region is CASSPGLGSDTQYF. The CDR3 DNA sequence: TGTGCCAGCAGCCCGGGACTAGGCTCAGATACGCAGTATTTT.